Each of the 17 T cell receptor beta chains below was sequenced from the same sample in a study of cytomegalovirus exposure and HLA in healthy donors. PCR involved 60 Vbeta and 13 Jbeta primers. Measured with immunoSEQ multiplex PCR; TCRdb has only the in-frame clones, and not every one. Among 100,000 to 150,000 clones listed, roughly 78% were seen once. Sequencing was carried out using PBMCs. These receptors were collected from a man under 40 in good health and CMV-seropositive.

The chain joins TRBV6-6 to TRBJ2-5; 11 nucleotides agree with TRBD2. Gene TRBJ2-7 matches the end of the DNA better, so the J call may be wrong. There are 16 residues in the CDR3. Germline-derived CDR1 and CDR2 are MNHNY and SVGAGI (reference sequence). The CDR3 loop is CASSNNLAGGSYEQYF. DNA for the CDR3: TGTGCCAGCAGCAACAACTTAGCGGGGGGGAGTTACGAGCAGTACTTC.

The chain carries TRBV2 and TRBJ1-5; unclear D gene. From germline, CDR1 is SNHLY and CDR2 FYNNEI. The CDR3 has 12 amino acids. V lost 5 bases and J 11 bases, leaving 13 bases between the germline ends. The CDR3 sequence: CASSSNRGAQHF. DNA for the CDR3: TGTGCCAGCAGTTCCAATCGGGGAGCCCAGCATTTT.

This sequence joins TRBV27 and TRBJ1-5; 7 positions agree with TRBD1. The CDR3 contains 16 residues. The germline gives CDR1 MNHEY, CDR2 SMNVEV (reference sequence). V was pared by 7 bases and J by 4 bases, with 13 bases of the junction left unmatched. The CDR3 here is CASTPAAGGLNQPQHF. In DNA, the CDR3 is TGTGCCAGCACTCCAGCTGCAGGGGGGTTGAATCAGCCCCAGCATTTT.

The rearrangement links TRBV7-2 to TRBJ1-2, with a weak D call TRBD1 (5 bases). Germline CDR1 SGHTA, CDR2 FQGNSA. Trimming pared 7 bases from V and 0 bases from J, leaving 12 bases between. CDR3 length: 14 amino acids. The CDR3 reads CASKLGAANYGYTF. The CDR3, as DNA: TGTGCCAGCAAACTTGGGGCAGCTAACTATGGCTACACCTTC.

The table lists this clone with a few counts. The rearrangement uses TRBV5-6 and TRBJ2-5; D might be TRBD2 (6 bases). Looked up from germline, CDR1 is SGHDT and CDR2 is YYEEEE. V was shortened by 2 bases and J by 2 bases, with 16 bases between the two germline ends. The CDR3 length is 16 residues. The CDR3 DNA reads as TGTGCCAGCAGCTTCTTTTCGATTAGCGGACAAGAGACCCAGTACTTC. This sequence encodes CASSFFSISGQETQYF.

The chain carries TRBV6-1 and TRBJ1-4, with 7 bases aligning to TRBD1. V was pared by 6 bases and J by 3 bases, with 7 bases of the junction left unmatched. The CDR3 has 15 residues. Germline loops: CDR1 MNHNS, CDR2 SASEGT. The CDR3 spells CASRELGQSNEKLFF. CDR3 sequence (DNA): TGTGCCAGCAGGGAGTTGGGACAGTCTAATGAAAAACTGTTTTTT.

V gene TRBV9 combines with J gene TRBJ2-3; 8 bases are a match to TRBD2. V dropped 0 bases and J dropped 7; count of bases not matched to a gene: 7. This CDR3 spans 15 amino acids. Germline CDR1 SGDLS, CDR2 YYNGEE. CDR3 residues: CASSVDPGGGYTQYF. Here the CDR3 DNA reads TGTGCCAGCAGCGTAGACCCGGGGGGGGGCTATACGCAGTATTTT.

Written as DNA, the CDR3 is TGCAGCGTTGGCCACAGGACCACCTACGAGCAGTACTTC. It yields the protein CSVGHRTTYEQYF. V and J are TRBV29-1 and TRBJ2-7, with D perhaps TRBD1 (5 bases). Germline V CDR1 and CDR2: SQVTM, ANQGSEA. Deletions cut 4 bases from V and 2 bases from J, with 12 bases between. CDR3 length: 13 residues.

This clone occurred a few times. This chain uses TRBV7-9 with TRBJ2-3, with 9 bases matching TRBD2. Germline CDR1 is SEHNR and CDR2 is FQNEAQ (reference sequence). V lost 7 bases to trimming and J lost 2 bases; unmatched junction nucleotides: 13. There are 17 residues in the CDR3. The CDR3 here is CASIGWASGDFTDTQYF. For the CDR3, the DNA is TGTGCCAGCATTGGTTGGGCTAGCGGGGATTTCACAGATACGCAGTATTTT.

V and J are TRBV30 and TRBJ1-5, with 7 positions matching TRBD1. Germline-derived CDR1 and CDR2 are GTSNPN and SVGIG (reference sequence). V was clipped by 0 bases and J by 6 bases; unmatched bases: 2. This CDR3 is built from 13 residues. The CDR3 sequence is CAWSVQGFQPQHF. CDR3 DNA sequence: TGTGCCTGGAGTGTACAGGGGTTTCAGCCCCAGCATTTT.

V usage is TRBV6-6 and J usage is TRBJ2-5; D perhaps matches TRBD1 (5 bases). The J call is uncertain, as TRBJ2-7 better fits the DNA end. Germline values: CDR1 MNHNY, CDR2 SVGAGI (reference sequence). The CDR3 runs 14 residues. The DNA for the CDR3 is TGTGCCAGCAGCCTCTCAGGGCTTGCCTACGAGCAGTACTTC. This gives the protein CASSLSGLAYEQYF.

This clone was counted a few times. This CDR3 reads CASSYKTGSPLHF. The CDR3 nucleotides read TGTGCCAGCAGTTACAAGACAGGGTCACCCCTCCACTTT. The rearrangement uses TRBV27 and TRBJ1-6; the match to TRBD1 covers 7 bases. The CDR3 runs 13 residues. Germline V lookup: CDR1 MNHEY, CDR2 SMNVEV (reference sequence). The J segment lost 10 bases and the V segment lost 4 bases, leaving 4 bases of the junction unmatched.

The V call is TRBV5-6, the J call TRBJ1-3; tentative D call: TRBD1 (5 bases). This CDR3 has 13 amino acids. CDR1 is SGHDT and CDR2 is YYEEEE in the germline V gene. V gave up 3 bases and J gave up 14 bases, with 18 bases separating them. CDR3 bases: TGTGCCAGCAGCTCGGGGGACCAACTCACGGTATATTTT. Protein: CASSSGDQLTVYF. Looking up the rest from reference TRBV5-6 and TRBJ1-3 gives the full variable domain: DAGVTQSPTHLIKTRGQQVTLRCSPKSGHDTVSWYQQALGQGPQFIFQYYEEEERQRGNFPDRFSGHQFPNYSSELNVNALLLGDSALYLCASSSGDQLTVYFGEGSWLTVV.

V gene TRBV9 combines with J gene TRBJ1-4; D uncertain. The CDR3 contains 15 residues. CDR1 is SGDLS and CDR2 is YYNGEE in the germline V gene. Trimming stripped 4 bases from V and 2 bases from J, with 12 bases between. The CDR3 DNA reads as TGTGCCAGCAGCTCCCTCGGGGAGACTAATGAAAAACTGTTTTTT. It codes for CASSSLGETNEKLFF.

The chain carries TRBV9 and TRBJ1-2, with 7 bases fitting TRBD1. The V and J ends lost 0 bases and 6 bases, in that order; junction bases with no gene match: 5. CDR1 and CDR2 from the germline V gene are SGDLS and YYNGEE. This CDR3 spans 14 amino acids. The CDR3 region is CASSVEGAPDGYTF. DNA of the CDR3: TGTGCCAGCAGCGTAGAGGGGGCGCCCGATGGCTACACCTTC.

About this clone itself: This specimen includes other DNA sequences encoding the same CDR3. The genes are TRBV10-1 and TRBJ2-7, with TRBD1 identical over 8 bases. The V gene end was trimmed by 7 bases and the J gene end by 3 bases; junction bases not matched to a gene: 8. Germline lookup yields CDR1 WNHNN and CDR2 SYGVQD (reference sequence). This CDR3 comprises 14 residues. The CDR3 reads CASTFRGLCYEQYF. Here the CDR3 DNA reads TGCGCCAGCACCTTCAGGGGGCTCTGCTACGAGCAGTACTTC.

The CDR3 loop reads CASSLVQQETQYF. The CDR3 nucleotides are TGTGCCAGCAGCTTGGTCCAGCAAGAGACCCAGTACTTC. The rearrangement uses TRBV5-6 and TRBJ2-5; unclear D gene. V lost 0 bases and J 2 bases, leaving 5 bases between the germline ends. The CDR3 has 13 residues. Looked up from germline, CDR1 is SGHDT and CDR2 is YYEEEE.